This T cell receptor beta chain was obtained from a study of sequential checkpoint blockade in melanoma. Overall study: Both treatment sequences were followed by maintenance nivolumab. Matched biopsies came pretreatment and at week 13 for twenty-two patients.

Treatment defined: randomized to nivolumab then ipilimumab (arm A) or the reverse (arm B). No patient had prior DNA-damaging chemotherapy. Sequenced by immunoSEQ multiplex PCR; TCRdb stores in-frame clones only, minus some. Of more than 30,000 clones detected, over 30% appear once; the ten largest clones hold 1.6%. The source material was tumor tissue (inferred from file names), sampled from a patient given nivolumab and ipilimumab in sequence. This TCR came from a human donor with melanoma.

The CDR3 is CAFSRGNTGELFF. The CDR3 nucleotides are TGTGCCTTTAGTAGGGGGAACACCGGGGAGCTGTTTTTT. The chain joins TRBV30 to TRBJ2-2; D might be TRBD1 (5 bases). Germline V CDR1 and CDR2: GTSNPN, SVGIG (reference sequence). The CDR3 is 13 amino acids. V lost 7 bases to trimming and J lost 1 base, with 10 bases between them.